These 25 T cell receptor beta chains came from one sample sequenced in a study of PD-L1 blockade in urothelial cancer. Profiling relied on immunoSEQ multiplex PCR, and the TCRdb table lists in-frame clones only, not all of them. Seen here are about 120,000 clones, 86% observed once, and the top ten hold 2.4%. The time point denotes: peripheral blood 6 weeks after treatment start. Here the sequenced sample was PBMCs, taken around atezolizumab (anti-PD-L1) treatment. Every receptor here comes from a man aged 45-60 years with urothelial cancer.

The chain employs TRBV6-1 and TRBJ1-4; 9 bases match TRBD1. The trim removed 4 bases at V and 8 bases at J, leaving 8 bases unmatched. CDR1 is MNHNS and CDR2 is SASEGT in the germline V gene. The CDR3 spans 15 residues. DNA of the CDR3: TGTGCCAGCAGTGGAGGACAGGGGACCTGGGAAAAACTGTTTTTT. It encodes CASSGGQGTWEKLFF.

V and J are TRBV6-5 and TRBJ2-7; D may be TRBD1 (6 bases). Germline loops: CDR1 MNHEY, CDR2 SVGAGI. The V gene lost 8 bases and the J gene lost 3 bases, with 14 bases spanning the gap. The CDR3 totals 13 residues. As DNA, the CDR3 is TGTGCCAGCGGGACATCTCCCTTCTACGAGCAGTACTTC. It encodes CASGTSPFYEQYF.

The rearrangement joins TRBV2 to TRBJ2-5; tentatively, D is TRBD1 (6 bases). CDR1 is SNHLY, CDR2 FYNNEI, per germline. V gave up 3 bases and J gave up 7 bases, with 18 bases separating them. This CDR3 has 15 residues. The CDR3 here is CASSDGDTPFGTQYF. DNA of the CDR3: TGTGCCAGCAGTGACGGGGACACCCCCTTTGGGACCCAGTACTTC.

The V gene is TRBV2, the J gene TRBJ2-1, with 9 bases matching TRBD1. CDR1 is SNHLY and CDR2 is FYNNEI in the germline V gene. V trimming: 8 bases; J trimming: 10 bases; junction bases outside the gene matches: 6. The CDR3 totals 12 residues. The DNA of the CDR3 is TGTGCCAGCGGGACAGGGAAGGGAGAGCAGTTCTTC. Its protein product is CASGTGKGEQFF.

CDR3 sequence reads: CASSLKRDSFNRYGYTF. CDR3 bases: TGTGCCAGCAGCTTAAAAAGGGACAGTTTTAATAGGTATGGCTACACCTTC. V and J are TRBV7-3 and TRBJ1-2; the match to TRBD1 covers 7 bases. With V trimmed by 1 base and J by 5 bases, 13 bases remained unmatched. Germline-derived CDR1 and CDR2 are SGHTA and FQGTGA. This CDR3 comprises 17 residues.

This clone was counted a single time. The chain links TRBV7-6 to TRBJ1-5; 7 nucleotides match TRBD1. The CDR3 contains 14 residues. Germline V gives CDR1 SGHVS, CDR2 FNYEAQ. The ends lost 4 bases at V and 5 bases at J; junction bases unmatched: 5. CDR3 sequence reads: CASSSHTGDQPQHF. CDR3 nucleotides: TGTGCCAGCAGCTCCCACACAGGGGATCAGCCCCAGCATTTT. The full variable domain, completed using reference TRBV7-6 and TRBJ1-5, is GAGVSQSPRYKVTKRGQDVALRCDPISGHVSLYWYRQALGQGPEFLTYFNYEAQQDKSGLPNDRFSAERPEGSISTLTIQRTEQRDSAMYRCASSSHTGDQPQHFGDGTRLSIL.

The chain joins TRBV5-1 to TRBJ2-5; D gene unclear. CDR1 and CDR2 (germline): SGHRS, YFSETQ. The CDR3 is 13 residues long. Trimming cost V 1 base and J 2 bases, with 6 bases left between them. CDR3 sequence (DNA): TGCGCCAGCAGCTTGCACAGACAAGAGACCCAGTACTTC. Protein: CASSLHRQETQYF.

The rearrangement uses TRBV11-2 and TRBJ1-2; no clear D gene. The CDR3 is 11 residues long. Germline loops: CDR1 SGHAT, CDR2 FQNNGV. The V and J ends lost 5 bases and 5 bases respectively, with 6 bases between them. As DNA, the CDR3 is TGTGCCAGCAGCCCCTCGTATGGCTACACCTTC. Translated: CASSPSYGYTF.

This rearrangement joins TRBV2 to TRBJ2-1; a possible D gene is TRBD1 (7 bases). This CDR3 has 15 residues. Per germline, CDR1 SNHLY and CDR2 FYNNEI. V was clipped by 3 bases and J by 6 bases, with 15 bases between them. CDR3 residues: CASSEEGAPVNEQFF. For the CDR3, the DNA is TGTGCCAGCAGTGAGGAGGGGGCGCCAGTCAATGAGCAGTTCTTC.

The V and J genes are TRBV18 and TRBJ2-1; 13 bases map to TRBD2. The ends lost 2 bases at V and 1 base at J; junction bases unmatched: 8. Germline assignment: CDR1 KGHSH and CDR2 LQKENI. The CDR3 spans 19 residues. The CDR3 DNA is TGTGCCAGCTCACCAGCGTTACTAGCGGGAGGGTGGTCCTACAATGAGCAGTTCTTC. Encoded protein: CASSPALLAGGWSYNEQFF.

The genes are TRBV11-2 and TRBJ2-2; 7 nucleotides align to TRBD2. The CDR3 contains 17 residues. V was clipped by 2 bases and J by 0 bases; unmatched bases: 6. Germline lookup yields CDR1 SGHAT and CDR2 FQNNGV. For the CDR3, the DNA is TGTGCCAGCAGCTTATTGGCGGGAGCCACGAACACCGGGGAGCTGTTTTTT. Translating gives CASSLLAGATNTGELFF.

This rearrangement joins TRBV7-2 to TRBJ2-7, with TRBD2 matching 7 bases. V shed 5 bases and J 5 bases; nucleotides not matched to a gene: 18. CDR3 length: 17 amino acids. The germline gives CDR1 SGHTA, CDR2 FQGNSA. Here the CDR3 reads CASSRAGGGGSRDEQYF. In DNA, the CDR3 is TGTGCCAGCAGCCGAGCGGGTGGTGGCGGGAGTCGCGACGAGCAGTACTTC.

V gene TRBV6-1 combines with J gene TRBJ2-7; tentative D call: TRBD1 (5 bases). CDR1 MNHNS and CDR2 SASEGT come from the germline V gene. This CDR3 has 14 amino acids. Trimming removed 2 bases at V and 6 bases at J, with 14 bases between. CDR3 nucleotide sequence: TGTGCCAGCAGTGAACAGGGTAGGTTCGGCGAGCAGTACTTC. It is translated as CASSEQGRFGEQYF.

This chain links TRBV11-3 with TRBJ2-1, with D perhaps matching TRBD2 (6 bases). Germline lookup yields CDR1 SGHNT and CDR2 YENEEA. The length of the CDR3 is 12 residues. Trimming shortened V by 5 bases and J by 7 bases, and 9 bases separated the two germline ends. CDR3 nucleotides: TGTGCCAGCAGCCGGGAGAGGAATGAGCAGTTCTTC. This sequence encodes CASSRERNEQFF.

This chain joins TRBV25-1 and TRBJ1-5; 7 bases line up with TRBD1. CDR3 size: 13 residues. J gave up 5 bases and V 4 bases, and 2 bases lay outside the gene matches. CDR1 is MGHDK, CDR2 SYGVNS, per germline. The DNA for the CDR3 is TGTGCCAGCAGTGGACAGGGTTATCAGCCCCAGCATTTT. Translation gives CASSGQGYQPQHF.

The chain has TRBV25-1 and TRBJ2-7; TRBD2 is a possible D gene (5 bases). CDR3 size: 13 residues. V was shortened by 5 bases and J by 6 bases, with 14 bases between the two germline ends. Per the germline V gene, CDR1 is MGHDK and CDR2 is SYGVNS. CDR3 nucleotide sequence: TGTGCCAGCAGTAAACTAGTTGGGCCCGAGCAGTACTTC. It codes for CASSKLVGPEQYF.

A few counts support this clone. The chain has TRBV9 and TRBJ1-6; D remains ambiguous. V lost 3 bases to trimming and J lost 8 bases, with 15 bases between them. This CDR3 is 15 amino acids long. Germline V CDR1 and CDR2: SGDLS, YYNGEE. The CDR3 bases are TGTGCCAGCAGCGGTTTGGGTCAGGCTGATTCACCCCTCCACTTT. As protein: CASSGLGQADSPLHF.

This chain joins TRBV2 and TRBJ1-4; D is unresolved. CDR1 and CDR2 (germline): SNHLY, FYNNEI. This CDR3 contains 10 residues. V gave up 8 bases and J gave up 8 bases, with 6 bases separating them. The CDR3 reads CASSEEKLFF. The CDR3 bases are TGTGCCAGCTCGGAGGAAAAACTGTTTTTT.

On this clone itself: An end of the junction differs from the germline gene, which may be a read error. The chain employs TRBV18 and TRBJ2-5, with D maybe TRBD1 (5 bases). From germline, CDR1 is KGHSH and CDR2 LQKENI. This CDR3 contains 15 residues. The CDR3 region is CASSPGQASKESQYF. CDR3 nucleotides: TGTGCCAGCTCACCGGGGCAGGCCTCCAAAGAGAGCCAGTACTTC.

This clone came up once. The chain recombines TRBV6-1 with TRBJ2-5; TRBD2 matches at 8 bases. CDR1 and CDR2 (germline): MNHNS, SASEGT. V was clipped by 6 bases and J by 5 bases; unmatched bases: 8. The CDR3 runs to 14 residues. CDR3 in amino acids: CASRGAGGWETQYF. The CDR3 coding sequence is TGTGCCAGCAGGGGGGCGGGGGGCTGGGAGACCCAGTACTTC.

The V call is TRBV6-6, the J call TRBJ1-5; 9 bases line up with TRBD1. CDR1 is MNHNY, CDR2 SVGAGI, per germline (reference sequence). V shed 3 bases, J shed 6 bases, and the junction held 6 bases outside the gene matches. The CDR3 length is 15 residues. The CDR3 DNA reads TGTGCCAGCAGTTATGACAGGGGGTCGGTTCAGCCCCAGCATTTT. This encodes CASSYDRGSVQPQHF.

V and J are TRBV2 and TRBJ1-1; 7 bases are a match to TRBD1. Per germline, CDR1 SNHLY and CDR2 FYNNEI. V trimming: 5 bases; J trimming: 1 base; junction bases outside the gene matches: 4. The CDR3 covers 14 residues. This CDR3 is CASSPQGGNTEAFF. DNA for the CDR3: TGTGCCAGCAGTCCCCAGGGGGGGAACACTGAAGCTTTCTTT.

The chain has TRBV6-1 and TRBJ2-3; TRBD2 aligns across 9 bases. The CDR3 spans 15 residues. Looked up from germline, CDR1 is MNHNS and CDR2 is SASEGT. Trimming removed 9 bases from V and 4 bases from J; junction bases left unmatched: 11. The CDR3 here is CASLGRGRASDTQYF. CDR3 nucleotides: TGTGCCAGTCTCGGCCGCGGGAGGGCCTCAGATACGCAGTATTTT.

This clone was observed a few times. The chain has TRBV18 and TRBJ2-2; TRBD2 agrees at 9 bases. Germline V gene data show CDR1 as KGHSH and CDR2 as LQKENI. Losses at the gene ends were 3 bases for V and 6 bases for J; bases not matched to a gene: 5. The CDR3 length is 15 residues. The CDR3 sequence is CASSPGLARSGELFF. The CDR3 nucleotides are TGTGCCAGCTCACCGGGACTAGCTCGCTCCGGGGAGCTGTTTTTT.

The V gene is TRBV19, the J gene TRBJ1-5; D ambiguous. Germline V lookup: CDR1 LNHDA, CDR2 SQIVND (reference sequence). V lost 6 bases, J lost 0 bases, and 18 bases lay in between. The CDR3 loop spans 17 amino acids. The CDR3 loop is CASSRSGGLYSNQPQHF. The CDR3, as DNA: TGTGCCAGTAGCCGAAGCGGTGGTCTATATAGCAATCAGCCCCAGCATTTT.